Listed below are T cell receptor beta chains from one sample, sequenced in a study of spatial heterogeneity in lung cancer. From the 5' RACE reads, TCRdb called clonotypes with MiXCR, one entry per CDR3 protein. Of about 1,600 distinct CDR3 sequences listed, under 30% are singletons. The sequenced sample was PBMCs, obtained at surgery. All receptors come from a male donor with early-stage non-small cell lung cancer. The CDR3 runs from the conserved cysteine through the conserved F or W. Not all rows give a size; the values are once, few, many and, for expanded clones, a class.

CDR3aa: CASSSRTDTQYF
abundance: .
v_gene: TRBV7-1
j_gene: TRBJ2-3

CDR3aa: CASSLVRGARSYEQYF
abundance: medium-sized
v_gene: TRBV11-2
j_gene: TRBJ2-7

CDR3aa: CASSQESAGGPGGELFF
abundance: many
v_gene: TRBV14
j_gene: TRBJ2-2

CDR3aa: CSVQGGPGAFF
abundance: .
v_gene: TRBV29-1
j_gene: TRBJ1-1

CDR3aa: CASRRATSGDTQYF
abundance: many
v_gene: TRBV2
j_gene: TRBJ2-3

CDR3aa: CASRDGGPYEQYF
abundance: .
v_gene: TRBV6-2/TRBV6-3
j_gene: TRBJ2-7

CDR3aa: CASSSRATYEQYF
abundance: medium-sized
v_gene: TRBV7-9
j_gene: TRBJ2-7

CDR3aa: CASSRRQTNTEAFF
abundance: many
v_gene: TRBV5-6
j_gene: TRBJ1-1

CDR3aa: CASSGGRDPSTDTQYF
abundance: medium-sized
v_gene: TRBV6-1
j_gene: TRBJ2-3

CDR3aa: CASSQMPGQQRKVGDYGYTF
abundance: many
v_gene: TRBV4-2
j_gene: TRBJ1-2

CDR3aa: CASSLSTGGVEQFF
abundance: medium-sized
v_gene: TRBV27
j_gene: TRBJ2-1

CDR3aa: CASSLGSGRANPYEQYF
abundance: .
v_gene: TRBV12-3/TRBV12-4
j_gene: TRBJ2-7

CDR3aa: CASSLRAPDEQYF
abundance: few
v_gene: TRBV28
j_gene: TRBJ2-7

CDR3aa: CASSGSGDSYNEQFF
abundance: .
v_gene: TRBV9
j_gene: TRBJ2-1

CDR3aa: CASSEGTSGSTDTQYF
abundance: medium-sized
v_gene: TRBV2
j_gene: TRBJ2-3

CDR3aa: CASSPVGTGGYNEQFF
abundance: few
v_gene: TRBV7-9
j_gene: TRBJ2-1

CDR3aa: CASTRTGDNNEQFF
abundance: few
v_gene: TRBV19
j_gene: TRBJ2-1

CDR3aa: CASSPRAGGPETQYF
abundance: .
v_gene: TRBV7-7
j_gene: TRBJ2-5

CDR3aa: CASSPTGRGQETQYF
abundance: many
v_gene: TRBV19
j_gene: TRBJ2-5

CDR3aa: CASNLQGDTEAFF
abundance: medium-sized
v_gene: TRBV19
j_gene: TRBJ1-1

CDR3aa: CSARAPIRGLTAFF
abundance: .
v_gene: TRBV20-1
j_gene: TRBJ1-1

CDR3aa: CASSLLGANVLTF
abundance: .
v_gene: TRBV7-2
j_gene: TRBJ2-6

CDR3aa: CASSSAGTSGSYEQYF
abundance: medium-sized
v_gene: TRBV7-6
j_gene: TRBJ2-7

CDR3aa: CASSQLGPRQETQYF
abundance: many
v_gene: TRBV7-6
j_gene: TRBJ2-5

CDR3aa: CSARARGTGEQFF
abundance: .
v_gene: TRBV20-1
j_gene: TRBJ2-1

CDR3aa: CASNGTGTAISRDGYTF
abundance: many
v_gene: TRBV10-1
j_gene: TRBJ1-2

CDR3aa: CASSHGGETQYF
abundance: few
v_gene: TRBV2
j_gene: TRBJ2-5

CDR3aa: CASSRSGTLTNTDTQYF
abundance: medium-sized
v_gene: TRBV4-2
j_gene: TRBJ2-3

CDR3aa: CSAYQDSGNTGELFF
abundance: medium-sized
v_gene: TRBV20-1
j_gene: TRBJ2-2

CDR3aa: CASSSRGTADTQYF
abundance: few
v_gene: TRBV11-2
j_gene: TRBJ2-3

CDR3aa: CASSSSGEQYF
abundance: many
v_gene: TRBV7-9
j_gene: TRBJ2-7

CDR3aa: CATSDPYRTSGMTDTQYF
abundance: medium-sized
v_gene: TRBV24-1
j_gene: TRBJ2-3

CDR3aa: CASSQVGLIETQYF
abundance: hyperexpanded
v_gene: TRBV4-3
j_gene: TRBJ2-5

CDR3aa: CASSVGNGDYEQYF
abundance: many
v_gene: TRBV9
j_gene: TRBJ2-7

CDR3aa: CASSLGHAGANVLTF
abundance: medium-sized
v_gene: TRBV28
j_gene: TRBJ2-6

CDR3aa: CASSSSYGTDSNTGELFF
abundance: .
v_gene: TRBV7-9
j_gene: TRBJ2-2

CDR3aa: CSARDVGQGLGEQFF
abundance: many
v_gene: TRBV20-1
j_gene: TRBJ2-1

CDR3aa: CASSQFGGRAYEQYF
abundance: many
v_gene: TRBV14
j_gene: TRBJ2-7

CDR3aa: CASTWAGTTEAFF
abundance: .
v_gene: TRBV28
j_gene: TRBJ1-1

CDR3aa: CASSLGAGRQETQYF
abundance: many
v_gene: TRBV7-8
j_gene: TRBJ2-5

CDR3aa: CASSSGTGSEKLFF
abundance: medium-sized
v_gene: TRBV9
j_gene: TRBJ1-4

CDR3aa: CASSKSLGDTQYF
abundance: .
v_gene: TRBV5-4
j_gene: TRBJ2-3

CDR3aa: CASSVGASGTYEQYF
abundance: .
v_gene: TRBV9
j_gene: TRBJ2-7

CDR3aa: CSVEPSGANVLTF
abundance: .
v_gene: TRBV29-1
j_gene: TRBJ2-6

CDR3aa: CASSTYLQSQPQHF
abundance: many
v_gene: TRBV7-8
j_gene: TRBJ1-5

CDR3aa: CASSQVVVSGSAFF
abundance: many
v_gene: TRBV14
j_gene: TRBJ1-1

CDR3aa: CASKEIGEAFF
abundance: medium-sized
v_gene: TRBV6-1
j_gene: TRBJ1-1

CDR3aa: CASSQETGGYNSPLHF
abundance: .
v_gene: TRBV4-1
j_gene: TRBJ1-6

CDR3aa: CASSASGTSRETQYF
abundance: .
v_gene: TRBV5-4
j_gene: TRBJ2-5

CDR3aa: CASSLLVAGAAYEQFF
abundance: medium-sized
v_gene: TRBV5-5
j_gene: TRBJ2-1

CDR3aa: CASSDLGQASF
abundance: .
v_gene: TRBV3-1
j_gene: TRBJ2-7

CDR3aa: CASRTGANTGELFF
abundance: many
v_gene: TRBV7-2
j_gene: TRBJ2-2

CDR3aa: CASSYSGQFEAFF
abundance: few
v_gene: TRBV6-5
j_gene: TRBJ1-1

CDR3aa: CSAPGQGNQPQHF
abundance: .
v_gene: TRBV20-1
j_gene: TRBJ1-5

CDR3aa: CASSDALREGTQYF
abundance: .
v_gene: TRBV2
j_gene: TRBJ2-5